This T cell receptor beta chain was obtained from a study of T cells in Graves' hyperthyroidism and ophthalmopathy. This clonotype was found many times. Its antigen is undetermined. Using RNA transcripts as the source, TCR beta CDR3 regions were amplified. In the first-round RT-PCR of the TCR CDR3, the HTBI primer set was used. TCRdb reprocessed the multiplex PCR reads via MiXCR and lists one record per CDR3 protein. In the table there are 500,000 to 700,000 distinct CDR3 sequences, over 15% of which are singletons. Whole-study findings and limits: Median prediction lead before ophthalmopathy onset was around seven months with the model. In the blood, most expanded thyroid clonotypes above 0.001 appeared as well.

This CDR3 spans 14 amino acids. Germline V gene data show CDR1 as DFQATT and CDR2 as SNEGSKA (reference sequence). V was clipped by 3 bases and J by 8 bases; unmatched bases: 6. Graves' hyperthyroidism qualified as stable when ophthalmopathy did not progress within 18 months. Used for diagnoses were clinical symptoms, serum thyroxine and TRAb, thyroid ultrasound and orbital computed tomography. Sequenced material: blood. This TCR came from a woman between 18 and 29 years old with Graves' hyperthyroidism. The chain carries TRBV20-1 and TRBJ2-1; 11 nucleotides line up with TRBD2. The CDR3 DNA reads TGCAGTGCTAGTAGGACTAGCGGGCTCCATGAGCAGTTCTTC. This gives the protein CSASRTSGLHEQFF.